One and the same sample provided the 23 T cell receptor beta chains below, sequenced in a study of cytotoxic CD8 clonotypes in ibrutinib-treated CLL. Method: immunoSEQ multiplex PCR; TCRdb's copy keeps in-frame clones and lacks some. In the table there are around 30,000 clones, around three fifths of which are singletons. The material sequenced was PBMCs, taken before ibrutinib treatment. These receptors were obtained from a human donor with chronic lymphocytic leukemia.

This clone is medium-sized. The chain joins TRBV10-3 to TRBJ1-2; tentative D call: TRBD1 (5 bases). Germline V lookup: CDR1 ENHRY, CDR2 SYGVKD. The V gene lost 7 bases and the J gene lost 2 bases, with 11 bases spanning the gap. This CDR3 contains 13 residues. The CDR3 sequence: CAIKPWGNYGYTF. The CDR3 bases are TGTGCCATCAAGCCCTGGGGGAACTATGGCTACACCTTC.

The rearrangement joins TRBV7-9 to TRBJ2-7, with D perhaps TRBD1 (6 bases). Looked up from germline, CDR1 is SEHNR and CDR2 is FQNEAQ (reference sequence). The CDR3 length is 13 residues. Trimming took 6 bases from V and 1 from J, leaving 10 bases between them. The CDR3 protein is CASSYGQSYEQYF. CDR3 bases: TGTGCCAGCAGTTACGGACAGTCCTACGAGCAGTACTTC.

This chain uses TRBV5-1 with TRBJ2-2; TRBD2 agrees at 13 bases. Losses at the gene ends were 4 bases for V and 4 bases for J; bases not matched to a gene: 7. Germline V lookup: CDR1 SGHRS, CDR2 YFSETQ. The CDR3 has 17 residues. CDR3: CASSIGLAGAATGELFF. The CDR3 DNA sequence: TGCGCCAGCAGCATCGGACTAGCGGGAGCCGCCACCGGGGAGCTGTTTTTT.

This chain connects TRBV5-1 to TRBJ2-7; no reliable D call. V was shortened by 0 bases and J by 3 bases, with 10 bases between the two germline ends. Germline loops: CDR1 SGHRS, CDR2 YFSETQ. This CDR3 has 14 residues. The CDR3 loop reads CASSLARVNYEQYF. For the CDR3, the DNA is TGCGCCAGCAGCTTGGCACGGGTCAACTACGAGCAGTACTTC.

The V gene is TRBV6-6, the J gene TRBJ2-7, with D perhaps TRBD1 (6 bases). From germline, CDR1 is MNHNY and CDR2 SVGAGI (reference sequence). The CDR3 loop spans 12 amino acids. Trimming removed 6 bases at V and 6 bases at J, with 12 bases between. CDR3 bases: TGTGCCAGCAGCCCAATGACAGGCGAGCAGTACTTC. Translating it yields CASSPMTGEQYF.

V is TRBV2 and J is TRBJ2-7; 10 bases line up with TRBD1. This CDR3 region has 18 residues. Germline trimming cut 2 bases from V and 10 bases from J; bases unmatched to any gene: 20. The germline V gene encodes CDR1 SNHLY and CDR2 FYNNEI. The CDR3 DNA reads as TGTGCCAGCAGTGAAAGCCTGACGTTGAGGGACAGGGGTATGGAACAGTACTTC. Its protein product is CASSESLTLRDRGMEQYF. The whole variable domain, filled in from reference TRBV2 and TRBJ2-7, reads EPEVTQTPSHQVTQMGQEVILRCVPISNHLYFYWYRQILGQKVEFLVSFYNNEISEKSEIFDDQFSVERPDGSNFTLKIRSTKLEDSAMYFCASSESLTLRDRGMEQYFGPGTRLTVT.

The chain couples TRBV7-2 to TRBJ2-3; unclear D gene. CDR1 and CDR2 (germline): SGHTA, FQGNSA. Trimming removed 5 bases at V and 4 bases at J, with 19 bases between. The CDR3 is 16 residues long. CDR3 sequence (DNA): TGTGCCAGCAGCGCCCAACCCGGGCCATACTCAGATACGCAGTATTTT. Its protein product is CASSAQPGPYSDTQYF.

This clone was counted only a few times. This chain connects TRBV11-2 to TRBJ1-2; 12 positions match TRBD1. Germline values: CDR1 SGHAT, CDR2 FQNNGV. V dropped 5 bases and J dropped 3; count of bases not matched to a gene: 4. The CDR3 has 15 amino acids. The CDR3 DNA sequence: TGTGCCAGCAGCCGGGGACAGGGGGCTCACTATGGCTACACCTTC. Translating it yields CASSRGQGAHYGYTF. Filled out from reference TRBV11-2 and TRBJ1-2, the complete variable domain reads EAGVAQSPRYKIIEKRQSVAFWCNPISGHATLYWYQQILGQGPKLLIQFQNNGVVDDSQLPKDRFSAERLKGVDSTLKIQPAKLEDSAVYLCASSRGQGAHYGYTFGSGTRLTVV.

This chain connects TRBV10-3 to TRBJ2-1; 7 bases map to TRBD1. CDR1 ENHRY and CDR2 SYGVKD come from the germline V gene. V was pared by 6 bases and J by 7 bases, with 15 bases of the junction left unmatched. This CDR3 comprises 16 residues. The CDR3 nucleotides are TGTGCCATCAGATCCTCGGGCACTAGGGGGCCAAATGAGCAGTTCTTC. It codes for CAIRSSGTRGPNEQFF.

The J gene is TRBJ1-2, the V gene TRBV10-3; tentatively, D is TRBD1 (6 bases). The CDR3 spans 16 residues. Trimming left V 2 bases short and J 8 bases short, with 21 bases between. In germline, CDR1 is ENHRY, CDR2 SYGVKD. CDR3 coding DNA: TGTGCCATCAGTGAGAAGAGGGGGGCGCTCGCTTACGGCTACACCTTC. Its translation: CAISEKRGALAYGYTF.

This clone was recorded a few times. The gene calls are TRBV11-2 and TRBJ2-7, with D perhaps assigned TRBD1 or TRBD2 (5 bases each). CDR3 length equals 17 residues. Germline CDR1 reads SGHAT; CDR2 reads FQNNGV. Trimming took off 3 bases at V and 7 bases at J, with 25 bases between the two ends. The CDR3 coding sequence is TGTGCCAGCAGCTTGGCCGTGGGGGTAGTCAGGTCGAGGGAGCAGTACTTC. Translating gives CASSLAVGVVRSREQYF.

This rearrangement joins TRBV7-9 to TRBJ2-7; D might be TRBD1 or TRBD2, each matching 5 bases. The germline V and J ends were trimmed by 4 bases and 7 bases, with 23 bases remaining between them. Germline V gives CDR1 SEHNR, CDR2 FQNEAQ (reference sequence). CDR3 length equals 16 residues. CDR3 in DNA: TGTGCCAGCAGCTCTATTCGACCTCAGGGAGAGGGTGAGCAGTACTTC. This sequence encodes CASSSIRPQGEGEQYF.

Only a few counts were recorded for this clone. In DNA form, the CDR3 reads TGCAGCGTTGAGGTGACTACGTGGGAGCAGTACTTC. Translation gives CSVEVTTWEQYF. The chain joins TRBV29-1 to TRBJ2-7, with D perhaps TRBD2 (5 bases). Germline lookup yields CDR1 SQVTM and CDR2 ANQGSEA. CDR3 length equals 12 residues. Between the trimmed V and J ends, which lost 3 bases and 7 bases, there was a span of 13 bases.

The chain is built from TRBV6-5 and TRBJ2-5; TRBD2 agrees at 8 bases. The CDR3 spans 15 residues. Germline CDR1 is MNHEY and CDR2 is SVGAGI. V was pared by 3 bases and J by 5 bases, with 8 bases of the junction left unmatched. CDR3 region: CASSYGLSGTETQYF. The CDR3, as DNA: TGTGCCAGCAGTTATGGGCTTAGCGGGACGGAGACCCAGTACTTC.

J is TRBJ1-4 and V is TRBV18; no firm D call. The germline V and J ends were trimmed by 2 bases and 5 bases, with 12 bases remaining between them. CDR1 is KGHSH and CDR2 is LQKENI in the germline V gene. This CDR3 region has 15 residues. The CDR3 region is CASSPANLQNEKLFF. In DNA, the CDR3 is TGTGCCAGCTCACCAGCGAACCTCCAAAATGAAAAACTGTTTTTT.

In this sample, this clone turned up once. The genes are TRBV6-5 and TRBJ2-1; no firm D call. The germline V gene has CDR1 MNHEY and CDR2 SVGAGI. The V end lost 2 bases, the J end lost 7 bases, and 12 bases lay between the germline ends. The CDR3 consists of 14 residues. Here the CDR3 reads CASSYGPAANEQFF. CDR3 DNA sequence: TGTGCCAGCAGTTACGGGCCAGCAGCAAATGAGCAGTTCTTC.

This clone was counted once. The V and J genes are TRBV7-9 and TRBJ2-3; 8 bases line up with TRBD1. Per germline, CDR1 SEHNR and CDR2 FQNEAQ (reference sequence). V lost 5 bases and J lost 1; bases outside the gene matches: 8. This CDR3 has 16 residues. The CDR3 DNA is TGTGCCAGCAGCAGAACAGGGGGTCTCGGCACAGATACGCAGTATTTT. As protein: CASSRTGGLGTDTQYF.

The V gene is TRBV5-5, the J gene TRBJ2-7, with TRBD2 matching over 11 bases. Germline V gives CDR1 SGHKS, CDR2 YYEKEE (reference sequence). The V gene end was trimmed by 4 bases and the J gene end by 4 bases; junction bases not matched to a gene: 13. This CDR3 has 17 amino acids. CDR3 protein: CASSTLAGSSGRYEQYF. The CDR3 nucleotides read TGTGCCAGCAGCACCCTAGCGGGTTCTAGCGGGAGGTACGAGCAGTACTTC. Combining the CDR3 with reference TRBV5-5 and TRBJ2-7 gives the whole variable domain DAGVTQSPTHLIKTRGQQVTLRCSPISGHKSVSWYQQVLGQGPQFIFQYYEKEERGRGNFPDRFSARQFPNYSSELNVNALLLGDSALYLCASSTLAGSSGRYEQYFGPGTRLTVT.

The gene calls are TRBV5-5 and TRBJ1-6; D is unresolved. Germline V lookup: CDR1 SGHKS, CDR2 YYEKEE (reference sequence). Trimming removed 5 bases from V and 5 bases from J, with 17 bases in between. The CDR3 has 16 residues. The CDR3 nucleotides are TGTGCCAGCAGTCCCGGTTATTGGCAGCATAATTCACCCCTCCACTTT. This translates into CASSPGYWQHNSPLHF.

J is TRBJ2-5 and V is TRBV9; D is uncertain. V dropped 0 bases and J dropped 2 bases, with 8 bases sitting between them. The length of the CDR3 is 14 residues. Germline CDR1 and CDR2: SGDLS and YYNGEE. CDR3 DNA: TGTGCCAGCAGCGTAGATCGGCAGCAAGAGACCCAGTACTTC. Amino acid sequence: CASSVDRQQETQYF.

This clone has a handful of counts. The genes are TRBV19 and TRBJ1-2; D is uncertain. Trimming shortened V by 6 bases and J by 5 bases, and 4 bases separated the two germline ends. The V gene's germline CDR1 is LNHDA and CDR2 SQIVND (reference sequence). This CDR3 contains 10 residues. The CDR3 region has the DNA TGTGCCAGTAGGGGATATGGCTACACCTTC. Its translation is CASRGYGYTF.

The chain combines TRBV7-2 with TRBJ2-7; D is uncertain. Germline loops: CDR1 SGHTA, CDR2 FQGNSA. There are 13 residues in the CDR3. Trimming removed 5 bases from V and 3 bases from J, with 11 bases in between. CDR3 region: CASSPPPFYEQYF. In DNA form, the CDR3 reads TGTGCCAGCAGCCCCCCCCCGTTCTACGAGCAGTACTTC.

This sequence joins TRBV10-3 and TRBJ1-1, with D unclear. V was trimmed by 10 bases and J by 1 base, leaving 16 bases between them. CDR1 and CDR2 (germline): ENHRY, SYGVKD. The CDR3 runs 14 residues. The CDR3 is CATHALSTNTEAFF. CDR3 sequence (DNA): TGTGCCACACACGCACTATCTACGAACACTGAAGCTTTCTTT.